Described below is a single T cell receptor (beta chain) sequence and its context. The antigen is undetermined. This entry is derived from a study of T cell responses to AZD1222 COVID-19 vaccine. Study-wide results and caveats: Elevations in Spike-specific TCR breadth and depth followed administration of two AZD1222 doses.

Some clones are missing from TCRdb's copy, which holds only in-frame ones; the method was immunoSEQ multiplex PCR. The data contain 130,000 to 150,000 clones, more than 75% of them singletons. The sample consisted of peripheral blood, taken on day 0 of AZD1222 vaccination. The clonotype was recovered from an adult in good health.

CDR3 in DNA: TGTGCCAGCAGCTTAGGGGCAAGCCTCGAGCAGTACTTC. Protein: CASSLGASLEQYF. This chain uses TRBV7-9 with TRBJ2-7, with D hard to call. Trimming stripped 1 base from V and 6 bases from J, with 10 bases between. Germline-derived CDR1 and CDR2 are SEHNR and FQNEAQ (reference sequence). CDR3 length: 13 amino acids.